One and the same sample provided the 9 T cell receptor beta chains below, sequenced in a study of cytomegalovirus exposure and HLA in healthy donors. Data came from immunoSEQ multiplex PCR; TCRdb stores just in-frame clones and leaves some out. The data contain around 150,000 clones, roughly 89% of them seen just once; the ten biggest clones take up about 9.3%. The sample taken for sequencing was PBMCs. The receptor source for this set is a woman between 18 and 29 years old in good health and CMV-seropositive.

This clone was seen just once. This chain joins TRBV19 and TRBJ2-1, with 8 bases lining up with TRBD1. The length of the CDR3 is 18 residues. The V segment lost 6 bases and the J segment 1 base; nucleotides outside the gene matches: 14. Per germline, CDR1 LNHDA and CDR2 SQIVND (reference sequence). The CDR3 DNA reads as TGTGCCAGTAGCCCTTCAGGGGCAGGGGGCCCATCCTACAATGAGCAGTTCTTC. Amino acid sequence: CASSPSGAGGPSYNEQFF. The full variable domain, in which reference TRBV19 and TRBJ2-1 provide the parts outside the CDR3, is DGGITQSPKYLFRKEGQNVTLSCEQNLNHDAMYWYRQDPGQGLRLIYYSQIVNDFQKGDIAEGYSVSREKKESFPLTVTSAQKNPTAFYLCASSPSGAGGPSYNEQFFGPGTRLTVL.

V is TRBV7-9 and J is TRBJ1-5, with no clear D. V was clipped by 7 bases and J by 4 bases, with 14 bases between them. The CDR3 length is 14 residues. Germline CDR1 is SEHNR and CDR2 is FQNEAQ (reference sequence). The chain's CDR3 is CASTVGGSNQPQHF. The DNA for the CDR3 is TGTGCCAGCACCGTGGGAGGCAGTAATCAGCCCCAGCATTTT.

The rearrangement links TRBV2 to TRBJ2-2, with D perhaps TRBD2 (7 bases). There are 13 residues in the CDR3. V lost 7 bases to trimming and J lost 6 bases, with 12 bases between them. The germline gives CDR1 SNHLY, CDR2 FYNNEI. Written as DNA, the CDR3 is TGTGCCAGCAAGGGGGAGGGGGCCGGGGAGCTGTTTTTT. Protein: CASKGEGAGELFF.

This sequence joins TRBV6-1 and TRBJ2-7; D perhaps matches TRBD2 (6 bases). Germline V gene sequence: CDR1 MNHNS, CDR2 SASEGT. The V gene lost 1 base and the J gene lost 2 bases, with 12 bases spanning the gap. The length of the CDR3 is 15 residues. The CDR3 sequence: CASSEVSGSTYEQYF. In nucleotides, the CDR3 is TGTGCCAGCAGTGAAGTTAGCGGCTCTACCTACGAGCAGTACTTC.

The rearrangement joins TRBV14 to TRBJ2-5, with 7 bases identical to TRBD2. The germline V gene encodes CDR1 SGHDN and CDR2 FVKESK. V trimming: 3 bases; J trimming: 5 bases; junction bases outside the gene matches: 3. This CDR3 is built from 13 residues. The DNA of the CDR3 is TGTGCCAGCAGCCACTTGGGAGGGGAGACCCAGTACTTC. This codes for CASSHLGGETQYF.

The chain recombines TRBV9 with TRBJ1-3, with D maybe TRBD1 (5 bases). This CDR3 spans 18 amino acids. The germline gives CDR1 SGDLS, CDR2 YYNGEE. Deletions cut 3 bases from V and 2 bases from J, with 21 bases between. CDR3 in DNA: TGTGCCAGCAGCGCGGCCAGGGTACCCGGCCGGGCTGGAAACACCATATATTTT. Encoded protein: CASSAARVPGRAGNTIYF. Supplemented by reference TRBV9 and TRBJ1-3, the full variable domain reads DSGVTQTPKHLITATGQRVTLRCSPRSGDLSVYWYQQSLDQGLQFLIQYYNGEERAKGNILERFSAQQFPDLHSELNLSSLELGDSALYFCASSAARVPGRAGNTIYFGEGSWLTVV.

The chain combines TRBV12-5 with TRBJ2-2, with D possibly being TRBD2 (6 bases). V was cut by 0 bases and J by 6 bases, with 14 bases left in between. CDR1 and CDR2 from the germline V gene are LGHNT and FRNRAP. The CDR3 loop spans 16 amino acids. The CDR3: CASGLVPGGSAGELFF. The CDR3 DNA follows: TGTGCTAGTGGTTTGGTACCCGGGGGTTCCGCCGGGGAGCTGTTTTTT.

The J gene is TRBJ2-1, the V gene TRBV30; 7 bases fit TRBD2. V gave up 4 bases and J gave up 4 bases; unmatched junction bases: 4. Germline lookup yields CDR1 GTSNPN and CDR2 SVGIG (reference sequence). This CDR3 has 13 residues. As DNA, the CDR3 is TGTGCCTGGACTAGCGGATATTACAATGAGCAGTTCTTC. Its protein is CAWTSGYYNEQFF.

The V and J genes are TRBV7-3 and TRBJ2-3, with no clear D. The CDR3 runs to 14 residues. The germline V gene encodes CDR1 SGHTA and CDR2 FQGTGA. V gave up 0 bases and J gave up 0 bases, with 4 bases separating them. The CDR3 DNA follows: TGTGCCAGCAGCTTAACCGGGAGCACAGATACGCAGTATTTT. This encodes CASSLTGSTDTQYF.